Below, 12 T cell receptor beta chains from the same sample are listed, as sequenced in a study of blood T cells in healthy people across ages. Then a second PCR, running roughly 7 to 11 cycles, was carried out with a sample-barcoded 5' primer and a J-beta primer mix. TCRdb itself ran the 5' RACE reads through MiXCR, one entry per CDR3 protein. The table shows about 930,000 distinct CDR3 sequences, with 25% to 35% occurring only once. The sample was also linked to a second study, of T cells of mothers and their children.

Sequenced input: blood. The receptor set was obtained from a woman aged 40 to 50 in good health.

Here the CDR3 DNA reads TGTGCCAGCAGCCCCAGGGCGGTCCTTGTCACAGATACGCAGTATTTT. It specifies CASSPRAVLVTDTQYF. J is TRBJ2-3 and V is TRBV12-3 or TRBV12-4, with D perhaps matching TRBD1 (5 bases). The length of the CDR3 is 16 residues. Trimming pared 6 bases from V and 2 bases from J, leaving 18 bases between.

In its sample, this clonotype was seen a few times. The V gene is TRBV28, the J gene TRBJ2-7; D not resolved. This CDR3 has 15 amino acids. The V gene lost 6 bases and the J gene lost 1 base, with 16 bases spanning the gap. Germline-derived CDR1 and CDR2 are MDHEN and SYDVKM. CDR3 DNA sequence: TGTGCCAGCAGCCCCCCCTCCAGGCCTTCCTACGAGCAGTACTTC. This gives the protein CASSPPSRPSYEQYF.

V usage is TRBV21-1 and J usage is TRBJ2-4; whether TRBD2, the table's D call, matches the DNA was not checked. TRBV21-1 is recorded as a pseudogene. The CDR3 loop spans 17 amino acids. The CDR3 reads CASSKATRGLAKNIQYF. In DNA, the CDR3 is TGTGCCAGCAGCAAAGCAACGCGGGGTCTTGCCAAAAACATTCAGTACTTC.

This clonotype was observed a few times. The conserved closing phenylalanine or tryptophan is absent in this CDR3, likely reflecting a read error. V and J are TRBV7-2 and TRBJ2-7; 8 nucleotides align to TRBD1. Losses at the gene ends were 1 base for V and 0 bases for J; bases not matched to a gene: 2. CDR1 SGHTA and CDR2 FQGNSA come from the germline V gene. The CDR3 has 15 residues. CDR3 coding DNA: TGTGCCAGCAGCTTAGGACAGGGGCTCTCCTACGAGCAGTACTGC. Translating gives CASSLGQGLSYEQYC.

In this sample, this clonotype turned up a few times. The chain links TRBV20-1 to TRBJ1-4; perhaps TRBD1 as D (5 bases). The length of the CDR3 is 15 residues. The V end lost 0 bases, the J end lost 5 bases, and 13 bases lay between the germline ends. CDR1 DFQATT and CDR2 SNEGSKA come from the germline V gene (reference sequence). CDR3 protein: CSAREGAVRNEKLFF. CDR3 nucleotides: TGCAGTGCTAGAGAAGGGGCCGTCCGGAATGAAAAACTGTTTTTT.

This clonotype has only a few counts. Here the CDR3 DNA reads TGCAGTGCTAGACCGGACAGTGATGAGCAGTACTTC. Its protein product is CSARPDSDEQYF. The chain employs TRBV20-1 and TRBJ2-7, with a tentative D call TRBD1 (6 bases). The CDR3 spans 12 residues. Germline values: CDR1 DFQATT, CDR2 SNEGSKA (reference sequence). Trimming cost V 2 bases and J 7 bases, with 12 bases left between them.

This clonotype was counted at least ten times. The V gene is TRBV6-1, the J gene TRBJ2-7, with D perhaps matching TRBD2 (6 bases). Between the trimmed V and J ends, which lost 5 bases and 3 bases, there was a span of 14 bases. Germline CDR1 reads MNHNS; CDR2 reads SASEGT. CDR3 length: 14 amino acids. As DNA, the CDR3 is TGTGCCAGCAGTTTTTGGACGGGGGTCTACGAGCAGTACTTC. Translating gives CASSFWTGVYEQYF.

J is TRBJ2-7 and V is TRBV15; TRBD2 aligns across 8 bases. CDR1 and CDR2 (germline): LNHNV, YYDKDF (reference sequence). This CDR3 contains 15 residues. V dropped 3 bases and J dropped 2; count of bases not matched to a gene: 6. The CDR3 region is CATSRRRGATYEQYF. DNA of the CDR3: TGTGCCACCAGCAGGAGGCGGGGGGCTACCTACGAGCAGTACTTC.

The rearrangement uses TRBV5-1 and TRBJ2-7, with TRBD1 identical over 7 bases. CDR1 is SGHRS and CDR2 is YFSETQ in the germline V gene. The CDR3 extends over 15 amino acids. Trimming removed 0 bases from V and 3 bases from J; junction bases left unmatched: 6. Written as DNA, the CDR3 is TGCGCCAGCAGCTTGGTAAAGGACAGGTACTACGAGCAGTACTTC. It codes for CASSLVKDRYYEQYF. The full variable domain, rest sourced from reference TRBV5-1 and TRBJ2-7, is KAGVTQTPRYLIKTRGQQVTLSCSPISGHRSVSWYQQTPGQGLQFLFEYFSETQRNKGNFPGRFSGRQFSNSRSEMNVSTLELGDSALYLCASSLVKDRYYEQYFGPGTRLTVT.

This clonotype was seen ten or more times. This chain connects TRBV10-3 to TRBJ1-4; D is perhaps TRBD1 (5 bases). Germline CDR1 reads ENHRY; CDR2 reads SYGVKD. V was clipped by 10 bases and J by 8 bases, with 11 bases between them. The CDR3 is 11 amino acids. The CDR3 loop reads CATGRDEKLFF. In nucleotides, the CDR3 is TGTGCCACCGGGAGGGACGAAAAACTGTTTTTT.

Here the CDR3 reads CARDTGGSGDTQYF. The CDR3 DNA is TGTGCCAGGGACACAGGGGGCAGTGGAGATACGCAGTATTTT. The V call is TRBV2, the J call TRBJ2-3; TRBD1 matches 9 bases. The CDR3 runs to 14 residues. Germline CDR1 SNHLY, CDR2 FYNNEI. J was trimmed by 5 bases and V by 9 bases; bases with no gene match: 9.

This chain joins TRBV20-1 and TRBJ1-6, with unresolved D. The V and J ends lost 4 bases and 0 bases respectively, with 7 bases between them. The CDR3 is made up of 14 amino acids. Per germline, CDR1 DFQATT and CDR2 SNEGSKA (reference sequence). The CDR3 loop reads CSATPDSYNSPLHF. As DNA, the CDR3 is TGCAGTGCTACTCCGGACTCCTATAATTCACCCCTCCACTTT.